A selection of T cell receptor beta chains follows, all from one sample in a study of early T cells in non-severe SARS-CoV-2 infection. MiXCR, applied by TCRdb to the 5' RACE reads, yields one record per CDR3 protein. Here the sample spans about 86,000 distinct CDR3 sequences, around an eighth being singletons. What was sequenced was whole blood. Every receptor here comes from an adult who was a healthcare worker with PCR-confirmed SARS-CoV-2 infection or an uninfected control (not recorded which). The CDR3 runs from the conserved cysteine through the conserved F or W. D genes are given only for firm matches. Not all rows give a size; the values are once, few, many and, for expanded clones, a class.

CDR3 protein	CDR3 DNA	V gene	J gene	clone size	D gene
CSVEATGVGTGELFF	TGCAGCGTTGAAGCGACAGGGGTCGGCACCGGGGAGCTGTTTTTT	TRBV29-1	TRBJ2-2	few	TRBD1
CASSVTWTENTEAFF	TGTGCCAGCAGCGTGACGTGGACAGAGAACACTGAAGCTTTCTTT	TRBV9	TRBJ1-1	many	NA
CASRSTGSETQYF	TGTGCAAGTCGCTCGACAGGGTCGGAGACCCAGTACTTC	TRBV12-2	TRBJ2-5	NA	NA
CASRHRYTEAFF	TGTGCCAGCAGACACAGGTACACTGAAGCTTTCTTT	TRBV12-3/TRBV12-4	TRBJ1-1	NA	NA
CASSTRRVRGQGAADTQYF	TGTGCCAGCAGCACACGGCGAGTGAGGGGACAGGGGGCCGCAGATACGCAGTATTTT	TRBV7-6	TRBJ2-3	few	TRBD1
CASNAGYEQYF	TGTGCCAGCAATGCCGGCTACGAGCAGTACTTC	TRBV7-9	TRBJ2-7	NA	NA
CSAPRTVSNQPQHF	TGCAGTGCTCCTAGGACAGTTAGCAATCAGCCCCAGCATTTT	TRBV20-1	TRBJ1-5	few	NA
CSVGGTPPDTQYF	TGCAGCGTCGGAGGGACGCCGCCAGATACGCAGTATTTT	TRBV29-1	TRBJ2-3	few	NA
CASSSQYNEQFF	TGCGCCAGCAGCTCACAGTACAATGAGCAGTTCTTC	TRBV5-1	TRBJ2-1	few	NA
CASSSPPGTGIMDEQFF	TGTGCCAGCAGCTCGCCGCCCGGGACAGGGATAATGGATGAGCAGTTCTTC	TRBV11-2	TRBJ2-1	few	TRBD1
CASSLGGPEGTQYF	TGCGCCAGCAGCTTAGGGGGCCCTGAAGGGACCCAGTACTTC	TRBV5-1	TRBJ2-5	many	TRBD1
CASKDRRDRDYGYTF	TGTGCCAGCAAAGACAGGCGGGACAGGGACTATGGCTACACCTTC	TRBV2	TRBJ1-2	NA	TRBD1
CASSLATWQGLADTQYF	TGTGCCAGCAGCTTGGCCACATGGCAGGGATTGGCAGATACGCAGTATTTT	TRBV5-8	TRBJ2-3	few	NA
CASSYDLSYYNSPLHF	TGTGCCAGCAGTTACGACTTAAGTTACTATAATTCACCCCTCCACTTT	TRBV6-5	TRBJ1-6	few	NA
CSVPRDSYGYTF	TGCAGCGTCCCCCGGGACAGCTATGGCTACACCTTC	TRBV29-1	TRBJ1-2	NA	TRBD1
CASSYQGTTEAFF	TGTGCCAGCAGTTACCAGGGGACCACTGAAGCTTTCTTT	TRBV6-2/TRBV6-3	TRBJ1-1	NA	NA
CASIVGRVGNTEAFF	TGTGCCAGTATAGTCGGACGCGTGGGGAACACTGAAGCTTTCTTT	TRBV7-9	TRBJ1-1	few	NA
CSVEGGLAGVPDTQYF	TGCAGCGTTGAAGGAGGACTAGCGGGAGTCCCAGATACGCAGTATTTT	TRBV29-1	TRBJ2-3	NA	TRBD2
CASRKGAYEQYF	TGTGCCAGCAGGAAGGGGGCCTACGAGCAGTACTTC	TRBV6-5	TRBJ2-7	NA	NA
CASSQRGGQAYEQYF	TGCGCCAGCAGCCAAAGGGGCGGCCAGGCCTACGAGCAGTACTTC	TRBV4-1	TRBJ2-7	NA	NA
CASSQDWKLFF	TGTGCCAGCAGCCAAGATTGGAAGCTGTTTTTT	TRBV4-2	TRBJ2-2	few	NA
CASSVDGDNEKLFF	TGTGCCAGCAGCGTGGACGGAGATAATGAAAAACTGTTTTTT	TRBV13	TRBJ1-4	NA	NA
CASSSRRIAGSNEQFF	TGTGCCAGCAGTTCCCGCCGGATAGCGGGATCCAATGAGCAGTTCTTC	TRBV27	TRBJ2-1	few	TRBD2
CASSPWDKNQPQHF	TGTGCCAGCAGCCCTTGGGACAAAAATCAGCCCCAGCATTTT	TRBV14	TRBJ1-5	few	NA
CSVIRPRDTEAFF	TGCAGTGTAATTCGGCCCCGTGACACTGAAGCTTTCTTT	TRBV29-1	TRBJ1-1	NA	NA
CASRPRGIGTDTQYF	TGCGCCAGCAGGCCAAGGGGAATTGGCACAGATACGCAGTATTTT	TRBV5-1	TRBJ2-3	NA	NA
CASSPHRNSGANVLTF	TGTGCCAGCAGCCCCCACAGGAACTCTGGGGCCAACGTCCTGACTTTC	TRBV7-3	TRBJ2-6	many	NA
CASSLEPGQVTYEQYF	TGCGCCAGCAGCCTGGAACCGGGACAGGTCACCTACGAGCAGTACTTC	TRBV5-1	TRBJ2-7	few	TRBD1
CSAGTMVNYGYTF	TGCAGTGCTGGGACCATGGTTAACTATGGCTACACCTTC	TRBV20-1	TRBJ1-2	NA	NA
CASSPGIREQYF	TGTGCCAGCAGCCCGGGGATCCGGGAGCAGTACTTC	TRBV12-3/TRBV12-4	TRBJ2-7	NA	NA
CASSEADRLTPKF	TGTGCCAGCAGTGAAGCGGATCGTCTGACCCCTAAGTTT	TRBV6-1	TRBJ1-6	NA	NA
CASSLASSMFAGELFF	TGTGCCAGCAGCTTAGCAAGTAGTATGTTCGCCGGGGAGCTGTTTTTT	TRBV11-3	TRBJ2-2	many	NA
CAWNRGDGYTF	TGTGCCTGGAACAGGGGTGATGGCTACACCTTC	TRBV30	TRBJ1-2	NA	TRBD1
CSAAPGLAAQGTQYF	TGCAGTGCCGCCCCGGGACTAGCGGCTCAAGGGACGCAGTATTTT	TRBV20-1	TRBJ2-3	NA	TRBD2
CASSPRLAGGETQYF	TGTGCCAGCAGCCCAAGACTGGCGGGAGGGGAGACCCAGTACTTC	TRBV7-9	TRBJ2-5	many	TRBD2
CASSGLRTEAFF	TGTGCCAGCAGTGGTCTCAGGACAGAAGCTTTCTTT	TRBV25-1	TRBJ1-1	NA	NA
CSVGPDRGVETQYF	TGCAGCGTCGGCCCCGACAGGGGCGTAGAGACCCAGTACTTC	TRBV29-1	TRBJ2-5	few	TRBD1
CASTDGNTEAFF	TGTGCCAGCACGGACGGTAACACTGAAGCTTTCTTT	TRBV2	TRBJ1-1	NA	NA
CASSSQGGNEKLFF	TGTGCCAGCAGCTCACAGGGTGGTAATGAAAAACTGTTTTTT	TRBV5-5	TRBJ1-4	many	NA
CASSSGLAGAADTQYF	TGTGCCAGCAGTTCAGGACTAGCGGGAGCTGCCGATACGCAGTATTTT	TRBV28	TRBJ2-3	few	TRBD2
CASSAPPEVTGELFF	TGTGCCAGCAGCGCCCCTCCCGAGGTCACCGGGGAGCTGTTTTTT	TRBV7-9	TRBJ2-2	few	NA
CASSFLPAAAGANVLTF	TGCGCCAGCAGCTTCCTTCCGGCGGCGGCTGGGGCCAACGTCCTGACTTTC	TRBV5-1	TRBJ2-6	NA	NA
CASSVNRLEQYF	TGTGCCAGCAGTGTCAATCGCCTAGAGCAGTACTTC	TRBV2	TRBJ2-7	few	NA
CASSTLTGTSGYEQYF	TGTGCCAGCAGTACTTTAACCGGGACTAGCGGCTACGAGCAGTACTTC	TRBV27	TRBJ2-7	many	TRBD2
CASSLGGRLGDTQYF	TGTGCCAGCAGTTTAGGCGGGAGGTTGGGAGATACGCAGTATTTT	TRBV12-3/TRBV12-4	TRBJ2-3	NA	TRBD2